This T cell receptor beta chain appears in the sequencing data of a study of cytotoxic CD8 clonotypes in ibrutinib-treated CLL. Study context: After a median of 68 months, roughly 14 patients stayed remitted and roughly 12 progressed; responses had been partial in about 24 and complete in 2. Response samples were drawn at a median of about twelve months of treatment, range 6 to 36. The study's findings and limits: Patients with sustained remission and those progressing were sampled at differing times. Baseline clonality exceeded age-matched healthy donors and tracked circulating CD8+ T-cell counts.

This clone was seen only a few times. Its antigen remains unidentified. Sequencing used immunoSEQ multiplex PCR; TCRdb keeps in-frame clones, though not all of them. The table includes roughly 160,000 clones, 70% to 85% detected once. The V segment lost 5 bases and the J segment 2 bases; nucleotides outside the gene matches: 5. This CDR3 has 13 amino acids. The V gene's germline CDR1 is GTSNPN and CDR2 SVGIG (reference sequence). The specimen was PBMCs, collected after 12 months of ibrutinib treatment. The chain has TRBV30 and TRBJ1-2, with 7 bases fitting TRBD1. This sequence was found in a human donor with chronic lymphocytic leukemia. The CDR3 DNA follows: TGTGCCTGGGACAGGGCTTTCAACTATGGCTACACCTTC. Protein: CAWDRAFNYGYTF.